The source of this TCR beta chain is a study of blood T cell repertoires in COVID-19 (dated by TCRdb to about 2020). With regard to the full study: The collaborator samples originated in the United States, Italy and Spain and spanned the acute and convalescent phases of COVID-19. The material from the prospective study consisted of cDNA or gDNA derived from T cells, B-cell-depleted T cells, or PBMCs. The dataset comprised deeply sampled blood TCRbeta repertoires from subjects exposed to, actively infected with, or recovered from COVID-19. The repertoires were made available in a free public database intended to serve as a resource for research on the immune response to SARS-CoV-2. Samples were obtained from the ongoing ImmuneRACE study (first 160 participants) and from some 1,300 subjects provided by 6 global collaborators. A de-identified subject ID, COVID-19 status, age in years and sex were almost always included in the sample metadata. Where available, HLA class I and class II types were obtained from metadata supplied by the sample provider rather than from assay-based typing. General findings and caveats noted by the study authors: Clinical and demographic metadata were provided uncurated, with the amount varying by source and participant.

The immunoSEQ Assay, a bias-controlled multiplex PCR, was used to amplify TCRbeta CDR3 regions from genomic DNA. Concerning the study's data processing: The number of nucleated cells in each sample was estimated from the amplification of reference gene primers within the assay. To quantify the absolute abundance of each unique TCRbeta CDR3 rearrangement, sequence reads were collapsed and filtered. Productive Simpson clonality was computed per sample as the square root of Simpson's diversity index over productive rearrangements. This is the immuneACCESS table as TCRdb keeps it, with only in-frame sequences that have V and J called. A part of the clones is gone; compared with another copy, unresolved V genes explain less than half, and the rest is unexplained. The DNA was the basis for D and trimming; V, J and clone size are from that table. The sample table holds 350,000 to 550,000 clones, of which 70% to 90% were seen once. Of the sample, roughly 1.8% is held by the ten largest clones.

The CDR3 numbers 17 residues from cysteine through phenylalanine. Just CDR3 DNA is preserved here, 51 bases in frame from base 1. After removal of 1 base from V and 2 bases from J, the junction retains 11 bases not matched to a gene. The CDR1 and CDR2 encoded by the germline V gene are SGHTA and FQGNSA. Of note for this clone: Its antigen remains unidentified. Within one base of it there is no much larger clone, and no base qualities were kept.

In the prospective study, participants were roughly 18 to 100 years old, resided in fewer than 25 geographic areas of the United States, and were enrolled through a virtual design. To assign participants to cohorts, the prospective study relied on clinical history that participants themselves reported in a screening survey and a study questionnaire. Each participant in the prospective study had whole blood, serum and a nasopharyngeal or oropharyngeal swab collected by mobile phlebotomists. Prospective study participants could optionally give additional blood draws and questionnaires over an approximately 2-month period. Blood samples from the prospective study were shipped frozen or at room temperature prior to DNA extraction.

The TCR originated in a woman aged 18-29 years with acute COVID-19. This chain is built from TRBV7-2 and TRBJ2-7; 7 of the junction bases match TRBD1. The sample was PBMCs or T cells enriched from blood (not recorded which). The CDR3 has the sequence CASSLVSFGQVTYEQYF. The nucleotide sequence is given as TGTGCCAGCAGCTTAGTTTCCTTTGGACAGGTAACCTACGAGCAGTACTTC.